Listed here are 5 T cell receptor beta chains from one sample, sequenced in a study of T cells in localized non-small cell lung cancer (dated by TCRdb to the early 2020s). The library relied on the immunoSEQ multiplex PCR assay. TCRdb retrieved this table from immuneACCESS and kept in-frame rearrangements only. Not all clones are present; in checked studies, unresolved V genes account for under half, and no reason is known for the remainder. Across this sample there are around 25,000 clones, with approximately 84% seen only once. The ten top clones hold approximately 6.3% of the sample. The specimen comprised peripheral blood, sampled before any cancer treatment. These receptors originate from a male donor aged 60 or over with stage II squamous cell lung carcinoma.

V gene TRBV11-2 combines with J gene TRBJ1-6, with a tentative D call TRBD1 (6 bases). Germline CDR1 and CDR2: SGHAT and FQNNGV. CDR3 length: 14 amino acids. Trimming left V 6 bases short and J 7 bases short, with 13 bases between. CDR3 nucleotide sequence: TGTGCCAGCAGGAAGCAGGGGTACAATTCACCCCTCCACTTT. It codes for CASRKQGYNSPLHF. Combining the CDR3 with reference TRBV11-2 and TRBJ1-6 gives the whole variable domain EAGVAQSPRYKIIEKRQSVAFWCNPISGHATLYWYQQILGQGPKLLIQFQNNGVVDDSQLPKDRFSAERLKGVDSTLKIQPAKLEDSAVYLCASRKQGYNSPLHFGNGTRLTVT.

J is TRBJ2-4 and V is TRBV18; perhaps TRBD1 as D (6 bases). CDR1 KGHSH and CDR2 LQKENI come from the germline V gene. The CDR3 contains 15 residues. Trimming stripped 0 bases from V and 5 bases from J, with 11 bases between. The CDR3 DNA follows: TGTGCCAGCTCACCACCCTCAGAGGGGGAAAACATTCAGTACTTC. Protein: CASSPPSEGENIQYF.

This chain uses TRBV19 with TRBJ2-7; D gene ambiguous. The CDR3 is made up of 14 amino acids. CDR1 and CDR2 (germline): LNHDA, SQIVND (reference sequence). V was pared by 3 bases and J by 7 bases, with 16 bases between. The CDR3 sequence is CASSMGLSSREQYF. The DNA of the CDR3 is TGTGCCAGTAGTATGGGTCTCTCCTCAAGAGAGCAGTACTTC.

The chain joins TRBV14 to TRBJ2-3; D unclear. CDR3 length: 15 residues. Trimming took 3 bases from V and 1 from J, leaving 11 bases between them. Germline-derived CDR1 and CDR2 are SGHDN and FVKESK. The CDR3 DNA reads TGTGCCAGCAGCCAGCCAACTGGAGGCACAGATACGCAGTATTTT. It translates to CASSQPTGGTDTQYF.

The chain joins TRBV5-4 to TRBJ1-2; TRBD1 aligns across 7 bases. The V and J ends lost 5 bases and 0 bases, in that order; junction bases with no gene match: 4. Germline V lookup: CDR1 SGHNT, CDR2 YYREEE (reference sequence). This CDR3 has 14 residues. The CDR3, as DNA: TGTGCCAGCAGGCAGGGGGAAGCTAACTATGGCTACACCTTC. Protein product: CASRQGEANYGYTF. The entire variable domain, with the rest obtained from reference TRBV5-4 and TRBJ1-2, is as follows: ETGVTQSPTHLIKTRGQQVTLRCSSQSGHNTVSWYQQALGQGPQFIFQYYREEENGRGNFPPRFSGLQFPNYSSELNVNALELDDSALYLCASRQGEANYGYTFGSGTRLTVV.